One sample yielded the 2 T cell receptor beta chains listed below, sequenced in a study of CD8 T cells in Susac syndrome. It was with random hexamers that roughly 0.5 to 1 ug RNA was reverse transcribed. TCRdb reprocessed the immunoSEQ multiplex PCR reads with MiXCR, giving one entry per CDR3 protein. In the table there are about 140,000 distinct CDR3 sequences, 90% to 95% of which are singletons. What was sequenced was CD4+ T cells from PBMCs. All receptors derive from a human donor with multiple sclerosis.

The CDR3 coding sequence is TGCAGCGTTGTCAAGCAGGGGGCTGAAGCTTTCTTT. Translated: CSVVKQGAEAFF. This chain connects TRBV29-1 to TRBJ1-1, with 7 bases identical to TRBD1. The CDR3 has 12 amino acids. Germline CDR1 reads SQVTM; CDR2 reads ANQGSEA. V lost 4 bases and J lost 6; bases outside the gene matches: 5.

The J gene is TRBJ1-5, the V gene TRBV24-1, with 7 bases matching TRBD1. Germline CDR1 reads KGHDR; CDR2 reads SFDVKD. The CDR3 has 16 residues. Losses at the gene ends were 2 bases for V and 4 bases for J; bases not matched to a gene: 7. In DNA form, the CDR3 reads TGTGCCACCAGTGATTCGGACAGGACCCTTAATCAGCCCCAGCATTTT. This gives the protein CATSDSDRTLNQPQHF.